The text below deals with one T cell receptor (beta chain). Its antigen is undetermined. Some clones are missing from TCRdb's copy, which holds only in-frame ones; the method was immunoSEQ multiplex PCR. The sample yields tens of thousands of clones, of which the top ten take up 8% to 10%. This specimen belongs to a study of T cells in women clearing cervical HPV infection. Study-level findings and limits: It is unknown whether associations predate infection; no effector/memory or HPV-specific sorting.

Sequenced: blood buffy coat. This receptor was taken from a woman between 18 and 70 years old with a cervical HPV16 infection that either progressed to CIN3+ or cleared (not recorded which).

The covered CDR3 bases are TGCGCCAGCAGCTTGGTCGACAGAAACACCGGGGAG. It codes for CASSLVDRNTGE. The whole CDR3 is CASSLVDRNTGELFF. The chain is built from TRBV5-1 and TRBJ2-2; possibly TRBD1 for D (5 bases). The read gets to within 3 residues of the CDR3 end, and the germline J gene fills in the rest. This CDR3 region has 15 residues. With 0 bases removed from V and 2 bases from J, the gap between germline ends came to 8 bases. Germline CDR1 reads SGHRS; CDR2 reads YFSETQ.